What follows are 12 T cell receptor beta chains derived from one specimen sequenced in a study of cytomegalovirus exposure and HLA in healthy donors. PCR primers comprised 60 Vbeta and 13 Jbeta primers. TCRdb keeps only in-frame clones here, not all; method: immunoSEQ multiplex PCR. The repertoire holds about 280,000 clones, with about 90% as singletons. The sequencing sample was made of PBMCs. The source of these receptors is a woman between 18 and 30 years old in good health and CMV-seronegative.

CDR3 nucleotides: TGTGCCACCAGCAGAATTAGGCAGGGGCCCCGCTCCTACGAGCAGTACTTC. This encodes CATSRIRQGPRSYEQYF. This chain joins TRBV15 and TRBJ2-7, with D perhaps TRBD1 (6 bases). Trimming took off 2 bases at V and 0 bases at J, with 17 bases between the two ends. Germline assignment: CDR1 LNHNV and CDR2 YYDKDF (reference sequence). CDR3 size: 17 residues.

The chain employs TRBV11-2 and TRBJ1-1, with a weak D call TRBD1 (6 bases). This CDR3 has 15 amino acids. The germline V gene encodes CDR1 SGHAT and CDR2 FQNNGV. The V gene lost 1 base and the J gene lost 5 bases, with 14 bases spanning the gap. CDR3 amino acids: CASSLVQGGFTEAFF. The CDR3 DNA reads TGTGCCAGCAGCTTAGTACAGGGCGGCTTTACTGAAGCTTTCTTT.

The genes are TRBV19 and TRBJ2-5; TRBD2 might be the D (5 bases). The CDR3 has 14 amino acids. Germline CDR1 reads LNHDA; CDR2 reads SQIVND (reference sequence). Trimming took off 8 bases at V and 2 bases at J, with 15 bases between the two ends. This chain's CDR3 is CASRIPGNQETQYF. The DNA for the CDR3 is TGTGCCAGTCGAATCCCCGGGAATCAAGAGACCCAGTACTTC.

This CDR3 reads CAISGTTSGTEAFF. The CDR3 DNA follows: TGTGCCATCAGTGGCACAACATCAGGCACTGAAGCTTTCTTT. V and J are TRBV10-3 and TRBJ1-1; D is unclear. From germline, CDR1 is ENHRY and CDR2 SYGVKD. V was pared by 4 bases and J by 4 bases, with 13 bases between. The CDR3 totals 14 residues.

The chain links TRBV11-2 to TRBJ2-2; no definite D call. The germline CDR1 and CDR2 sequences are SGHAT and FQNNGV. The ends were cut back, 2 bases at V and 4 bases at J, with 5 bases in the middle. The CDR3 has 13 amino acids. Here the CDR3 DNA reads TGTGCCAGCAGCTTAATGAGCACCGGGGAGCTGTTTTTT. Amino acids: CASSLMSTGELFF.

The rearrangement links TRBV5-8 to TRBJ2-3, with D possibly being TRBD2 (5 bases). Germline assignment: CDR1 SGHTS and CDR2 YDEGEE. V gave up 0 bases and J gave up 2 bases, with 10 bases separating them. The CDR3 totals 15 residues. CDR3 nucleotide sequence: TGTGCCAGCAGCTTGGCGGACTCAAACACAGATACGCAGTATTTT. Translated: CASSLADSNTDTQYF.

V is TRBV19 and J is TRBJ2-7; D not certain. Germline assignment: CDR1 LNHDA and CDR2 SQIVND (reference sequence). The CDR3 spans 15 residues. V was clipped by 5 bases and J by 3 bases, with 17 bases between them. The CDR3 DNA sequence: TGTGCCAGTAGTCAACCTTCCCACGGCGGCTACGAGCAGTACTTC. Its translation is CASSQPSHGGYEQYF.

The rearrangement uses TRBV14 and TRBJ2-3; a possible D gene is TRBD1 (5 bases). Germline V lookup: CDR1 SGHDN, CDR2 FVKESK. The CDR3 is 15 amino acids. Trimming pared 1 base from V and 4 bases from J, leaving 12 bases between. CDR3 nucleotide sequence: TGTGCCAGCAGCCAAGCCCCCAGGGTCCCAGATACGCAGTATTTT. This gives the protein CASSQAPRVPDTQYF.

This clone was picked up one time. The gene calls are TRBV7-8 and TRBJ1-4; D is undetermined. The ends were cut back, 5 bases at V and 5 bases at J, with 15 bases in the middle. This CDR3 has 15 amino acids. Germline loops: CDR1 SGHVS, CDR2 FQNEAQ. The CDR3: CASSPSRGVNEKLFF. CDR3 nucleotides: TGTGCCAGCAGCCCCTCTCGCGGGGTAAATGAAAAACTGTTTTTT.

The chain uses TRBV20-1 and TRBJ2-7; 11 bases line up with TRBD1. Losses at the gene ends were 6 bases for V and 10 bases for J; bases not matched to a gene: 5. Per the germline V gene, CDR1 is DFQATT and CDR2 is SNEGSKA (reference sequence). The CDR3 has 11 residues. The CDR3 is CSAGQGAVQYF. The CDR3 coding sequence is TGCAGTGCCGGACAGGGGGCGGTTCAGTACTTC.

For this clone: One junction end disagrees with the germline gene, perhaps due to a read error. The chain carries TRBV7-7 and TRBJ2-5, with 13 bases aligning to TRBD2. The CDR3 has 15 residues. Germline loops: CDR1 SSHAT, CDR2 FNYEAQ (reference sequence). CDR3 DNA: TGTGCTAGCAGCTTAGGACTAGCGGGGGACGAGACCCAGTACTTC. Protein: CASSLGLAGDETQYF.

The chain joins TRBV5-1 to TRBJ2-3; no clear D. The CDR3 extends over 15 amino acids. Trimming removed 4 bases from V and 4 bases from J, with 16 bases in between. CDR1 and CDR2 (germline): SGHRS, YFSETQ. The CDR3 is CASSPTNPPPDTQYF. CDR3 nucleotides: TGCGCCAGCAGCCCTACCAATCCACCCCCAGATACGCAGTATTTT.